This T cell receptor (beta chain) was found in a study of shared clonotypes between healthy human individuals. General study findings and limits: Among donors, clonotype sharing was expected to be affected by sequencing depth. In several donors, around 5% of naive CD4 clonotypes appeared in common.

Germline V gene lookup returns CDR1 MNHNS and CDR2 SASEGT. Trimming cost V 6 bases and J 6 bases; bases outside gene matches: 4. This CDR3 has 14 residues. Clones were read by immunoSEQ multiplex PCR, and TCRdb kept only the in-frame ones, dropping some. The sample has roughly 650,000 clones, 97% seen once. Turning to this clone: Antigen unknown.

The receptor was isolated from a woman under 40 in good health. The material sequenced was naive CD4+ T cells sorted from blood. Regarding subset: CD45RA+ positively selected. V usage is TRBV6-1 and J usage is TRBJ2-2; 10 bases fit TRBD2. The CDR3 here is CASRPSGRSGELFF. Written as DNA, the CDR3 is TGTGCCAGCAGACCTAGCGGGAGATCCGGGGAGCTGTTTTTT.